This is a list of T cell receptor beta chains from one sample in a study of regulatory T cells in long-lasting Graves disease. TCRdb processed the multiplex PCR reads anew with MiXCR; each CDR3 protein has one entry. The profile covers hundreds of thousands of distinct CDR3 sequences, with roughly 22% appearing a single time and around 13% taken by the ten largest. Here the sequenced sample was peripheral blood mononuclear cells (PBMCs), taken when the disease was refractory, from a patient treated with antithyroid drugs. These TCRs come from a female donor with Graves disease. Each CDR3 is given with its conserved first and last residue. D genes are given only for firm matches. Clone sizes are given selectively: once, few, many, or a class where the clone is expanded.

-,TRBD1,TRBJ1-1,TRBV5-4,TGTGCCAGCAGCCTACAGGGGTCCTCAGAGGCTTTCTTT,CASSLQGSSEAFF
-,TRBD2,TRBJ2-2,TRBV3-1,TGTGCCAGCAGCCAAGGGCCGGGAGGGCGAACCGGGGAGCTGTTTTTT,CASSQGPGGRTGELFF
-,-,TRBJ2-3,TRBV6-5,TGTGCCAGCAGTTACGGCCTAGATCCAGATACGCAGTATTTT,CASSYGLDPDTQYF
few,-,TRBJ1-5,TRBV3-1,TGTGCCAGCAGCCAAGTTTCAGGGAGCAATCAGCCCCAGCATTTT,CASSQVSGSNQPQHF
many,-,TRBJ1-1,TRBV28,TGTGCCAGCAGCCCCCTGATTATGAACACTGAAGCTTTCTTT,CASSPLIMNTEAFF
-,-,TRBJ1-1,TRBV29-1,TGCAGCGTGGCTGGTACAGTGGTCGGGGCTTTCTTT,CSVAGTVVGAFF
many,-,TRBJ1-2,TRBV6-1,TGTGCCAGCAGGACCCTTAGGGAGAACTATGGCTACACCTTC,CASRTLRENYGYTF
-,-,TRBJ1-5,TRBV4-2,TGTGCCAGCAGCCAAGGCCAGGGATTGGGGCCCCAGCATTTT,CASSQGQGLGPQHF
many,-,TRBJ1-2,TRBV5-4,TGTGCCAGCAGCCCTGCGGAGGGCTATGGCTACACCTTC,CASSPAEGYGYTF
few,-,TRBJ2-2,TRBV20-1,TGCAGTGCCGAGGGAGGAGGGGGAACCGGGGAGCTGTTTTTT,CSAEGGGGTGELFF
many,-,TRBJ2-7,TRBV18,TGTGCCAGCAGTCCCCGCACCTACGAGCAGTACTTC,CASSPRTYEQYF
-,-,TRBJ2-2,TRBV20-1,TGCAGTGTAAGCAGTTACGCCACCGGGGAGCTGTTTTTT,CSVSSYATGELFF
few,-,TRBJ1-5,TRBV6-2/TRBV6-3,TGTGCCACCCGGGACGGTTGGGATCAGCCCCAGCATTTT,CATRDGWDQPQHF
-,TRBD1,TRBJ2-3,TRBV12-3/TRBV12-4,TGTGCCAGCAGCCGCAACAGGGGACGCACAGATACGCAGTATTTT,CASSRNRGRTDTQYF
few,-,TRBJ2-7,TRBV19,TGTGCCAGTAGCCCAATGGGGAGCTCCTACGAGCAGTACTTC,CASSPMGSSYEQYF
few,TRBD1,TRBJ2-2,TRBV9,TGTGCCAGCAGCTCTACATTTACCGGGACAGGGGAAAGAGTGAACACCGGGGAGCTGTTTTTT,CASSSTFTGTGERVNTGELFF
few,-,TRBJ1-1,TRBV5-1,TGCGCCAGCAGCCTAACCTGGGGGAACACTGAAGCTTTCTTT,CASSLTWGNTEAFF
few,TRBD2,TRBJ2-6,TRBV10-3,TGTGCCATCAGTGTTGGGACTAGCGGGTTAGGGTCTGGGGCCAACGTCCTGACTTTC,CAISVGTSGLGSGANVLTF
-,-,TRBJ2-7,TRBV20-1,TGCAGTATCAAGGGGTACGACTACGAGCAGTACTTC,CSIKGYDYEQYF
-,TRBD1,TRBJ1-2,TRBV29-1,TGCAGCGTTGGGAGGTCCGACAGGGTCGGCTATGGCTACACCTTC,CSVGRSDRVGYGYTF
few,TRBD1,TRBJ1-4,TRBV19,TGTGCCAGTAGTTCCGGACAGGCACGGCCCCATGAAAAACTGTTTTTT,CASSSGQARPHEKLFF
-,-,TRBJ1-3,TRBV28,TGTGCCAGCAGTCGCGGGTTCGGGGGTAACTCTGGAAACACCATATATTTT,CASSRGFGGNSGNTIYF
few,TRBD1,TRBJ2-7,TRBV30,TGTGCCTGGAGCCTACTAAGGGGACAGGGCACCTCGGAGCAGTACTTC,CAWSLLRGQGTSEQYF
many,-,TRBJ2-2,TRBV2,TGTGCCAGCAGTGACCTACAGAACACCGGGGAGCTGTTTTTT,CASSDLQNTGELFF
-,TRBD1,TRBJ1-3,TRBV19,TGTGCCAGTAGGGACAGGGGGTTCGGAAACACCATATATTTT,CASRDRGFGNTIYF
-,TRBD1,TRBJ2-7,TRBV7-3,TGTGCCAGCAGCCTTAAAGGACAGGGCTACGAGCAGTACTTC,CASSLKGQGYEQYF
few,-,TRBJ2-7,TRBV6-5,TGTGCCAGCAGTTACCTAAGCCGAGGGGGAGAGTCCTACGAGCAGTACTTC,CASSYLSRGGESYEQYF
-,-,TRBJ2-2,TRBV30,TGTGCCTGGAGTGTACTCAACCCCTCGAACACCGGGGAGCTGTTTTTT,CAWSVLNPSNTGELFF
few,-,TRBJ2-5,TRBV12-3/TRBV12-4,TGTGCCAGCAGCCCGCGCGCCGGCCCGGGGGAGACCCAGTACTTC,CASSPRAGPGETQYF
few,-,TRBJ2-2,TRBV27,TGTGCCAGCAGTTTGGTGGGGGCTCGGGACACCGGGGAGCTGTTTTTT,CASSLVGARDTGELFF
few,-,TRBJ1-5,TRBV20-1,TGCAGTGCTCGGGGGCCTGAAGGACAGATTAATCAGCCCCAGCATTTT,CSARGPEGQINQPQHF
-,-,TRBJ2-7,TRBV30,TGTGCCTGGAGTATCCCGGATTCCTTGGAGCAGTACTTC,CAWSIPDSLEQYF
many,-,TRBJ2-4,TRBV2,TGTGCCAGTCGCACGGACCGGACCAAAAACATTCAGTACTTC,CASRTDRTKNIQYF
many,-,TRBJ2-7,TRBV28,TGTGCCAGCAGTCCATTAGGGACGGACGGTTCCTACGAGCAGTACTTC,CASSPLGTDGSYEQYF
-,TRBD1,TRBJ2-7,TRBV6-1,TGTGCCAGCAGTCCCCCGGGGACAGGGGGGGCCGAGCAGTACTTC,CASSPPGTGGAEQYF
-,-,TRBJ1-1,TRBV5-1,TGCGCCAGCAGCTGGAATACTATGACTATGAACACTGAAGCTTTCTTT,CASSWNTMTMNTEAFF
-,-,TRBJ1-2,TRBV6-2/TRBV6-3,TGTGCCAACTACCAGGGAGGGGATGGCTACACCTTC,CANYQGGDGYTF
few,-,TRBJ2-5,TRBV24-1,TGTGCCACCAGTGAAACCGACAACGCCGTACTGTACCAAGAGACCCAGTACTTC,CATSETDNAVLYQETQYF
-,-,TRBJ1-2,TRBV20-1,TGCAGTGCTAGAACCAGGGACACTTTCTATGGCTACACCTTC,CSARTRDTFYGYTF
-,TRBD2,TRBJ2-7,TRBV5-1,TGCGCCAGCAGACCCGGGACTAGCGGGAGTCTGCAGTACTTC,CASRPGTSGSLQYF
-,-,TRBJ2-7,TRBV5-1,TGCGCCAGCAGCTTGGGGGACCTATACGAGCAGTACTTC,CASSLGDLYEQYF
-,-,TRBJ2-3,TRBV28,TGTGCCAGCAGCCCCGCCGAGACAGATACGCAGTATTTT,CASSPAETDTQYF
few,TRBD1,TRBJ1-2,TRBV5-4,TGTGCCAGCAGCCCGCTGGACAGGGGGAGAACTAACTATGGCTACACCTTC,CASSPLDRGRTNYGYTF
many,TRBD1,TRBJ1-1,TRBV5-1,TGCGCCAGCACCTCCCGGCTGACAGGACAGGGCGTCGGGAACACTGAAGCTTTCTTT,CASTSRLTGQGVGNTEAFF
many,-,TRBJ2-4,TRBV28,TGTGCCAGCAGGGGACCCCCCACCAAAAACATTCAGTACTTC,CASRGPPTKNIQYF
many,-,TRBJ1-3,TRBV28,TGTGCCAGCAGTTTAGCAGGGGCCAGAGGAAACACCATATATTTT,CASSLAGARGNTIYF
many,TRBD1,TRBJ1-6,TRBV28,TGTGCCAGCAGTTCCTCTCAGGGGGCGAGAAATTCACCCCTCCACTTT,CASSSSQGARNSPLHF
few,-,TRBJ2-7,TRBV7-2,TGTGCCAGCAGCTTAGCGGTGAGCTACGAGCAGTACTTC,CASSLAVSYEQYF
few,-,TRBJ2-1,TRBV4-3,TGCGCCAGCAGCCTAGAGGGGGAGGCCTACAATGAGCAGTTCTTC,CASSLEGEAYNEQFF
few,-,TRBJ1-3,TRBV19,TGTGCCACCAAGGGGTATCTTGGTGGAAACACCATATATTTT,CATKGYLGGNTIYF
few,-,TRBJ1-1,TRBV7-9,TGTGCCAGCAGCCCCGGAGTAGGGGACCAACACACTGAAGCTTTCTTT,CASSPGVGDQHTEAFF
many,-,TRBJ1-5,TRBV28,TGTGCCAGCACGTCAACGACGGAGCCCCAGCATTTT,CASTSTTEPQHF
many,TRBD1,TRBJ1-1,TRBV28,TGTGCCAGCAGACCATCACAGGGGGCCTCTGAAGCTTTCTTT,CASRPSQGASEAFF